This T cell receptor beta chain emerged from a study of beta chain features in type 1 diabetes. General study points: Moderately but significantly shorter TCRB CDR3s were found in Type 1 diabetes patients in all four CD4+ subsets.

Expressed TCRB transcripts got sequenced, as all isolated RNA was reverse transcribed. Some 3.4 million reads were obtained on average from naive, central memory and regulatory T cell samples. Method: immunoSEQ multiplex PCR; TCRdb's copy keeps in-frame clones and lacks some. The repertoire holds about 230,000 clones, over 7.5% seen once, with 0.03% to 0.04% in the top ten. The CDR3 totals 13 residues. With V trimmed by 3 bases and J by 5 bases, 2 bases remained unmatched. Germline V lookup: CDR1 SGDLS, CDR2 YYNGEE. This clone was detected only a few times. Its antigen remains unidentified. This TCR was recovered from a woman aged 18 to 35 in good health. The chain joins TRBV9 to TRBJ1-2; 9 bases fit TRBD1. Sequencing input: naive CD4+ T cells from blood. The CDR3 spells CASSEGTGYGYTF. CDR3 nucleotides: TGTGCCAGCAGCGAAGGGACAGGGTATGGCTACACCTTC.